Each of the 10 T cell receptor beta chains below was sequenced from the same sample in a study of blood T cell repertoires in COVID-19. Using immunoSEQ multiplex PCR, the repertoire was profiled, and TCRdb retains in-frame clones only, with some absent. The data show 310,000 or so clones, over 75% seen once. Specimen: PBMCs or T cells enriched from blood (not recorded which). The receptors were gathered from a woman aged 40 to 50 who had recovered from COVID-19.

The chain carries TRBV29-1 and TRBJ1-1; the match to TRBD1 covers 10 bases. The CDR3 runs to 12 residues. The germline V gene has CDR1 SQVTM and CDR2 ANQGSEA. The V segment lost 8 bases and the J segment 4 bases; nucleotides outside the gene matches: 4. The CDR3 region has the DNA TGCAGCCACAGGACAGGGGGCACTGAAGCTTTCTTT. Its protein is CSHRTGGTEAFF.

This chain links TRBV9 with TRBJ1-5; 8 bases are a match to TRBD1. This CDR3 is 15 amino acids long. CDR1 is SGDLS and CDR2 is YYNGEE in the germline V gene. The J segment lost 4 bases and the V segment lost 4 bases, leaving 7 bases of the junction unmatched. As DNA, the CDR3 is TGTGCCAGCAGCCCCACACAGGGGGTTAATCAGCCCCAGCATTTT. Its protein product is CASSPTQGVNQPQHF.

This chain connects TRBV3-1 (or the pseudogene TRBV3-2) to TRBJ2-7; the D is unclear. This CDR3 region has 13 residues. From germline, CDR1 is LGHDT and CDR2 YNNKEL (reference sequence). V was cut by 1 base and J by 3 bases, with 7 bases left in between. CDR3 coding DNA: TGTGCCAGCAGCCAAGGACTCGTCTACGAGCAGTACTTC. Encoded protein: CASSQGLVYEQYF.

The CDR3 coding sequence is TGTGCCAGCAGCTTCCAGCGGGGCCGGAATGAGCAGTTCTTC. Encoded protein: CASSFQRGRNEQFF. The rearrangement uses TRBV7-2 and TRBJ2-1; 7 positions agree with TRBD2. The CDR3 sequence is 14 residues long. With V trimmed by 3 bases and J by 7 bases, 6 bases remained unmatched. Germline CDR1 reads SGHTA; CDR2 reads FQGNSA.

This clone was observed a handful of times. The CDR3 DNA reads as TGTGCCAGCAGCTTAGGGAAGGGACTAGCGGGAGCCCACGAGCAGTACTTC. It yields the protein CASSLGKGLAGAHEQYF. The V and J genes are TRBV7-9 and TRBJ2-7, with 14 bases that match TRBD2. The CDR3 extends over 17 amino acids. J lost 5 bases, V lost 1 base, and 7 bases had no gene match. Germline-derived CDR1 and CDR2 are SEHNR and FQNEAQ (reference sequence).

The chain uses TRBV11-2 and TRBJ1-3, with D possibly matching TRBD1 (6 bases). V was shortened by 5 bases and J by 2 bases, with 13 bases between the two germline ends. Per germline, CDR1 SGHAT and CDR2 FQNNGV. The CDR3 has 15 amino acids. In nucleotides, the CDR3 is TGTGCCAGCAGCCCCGGTGACAGGACTGGAAACACCATATATTTT. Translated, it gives CASSPGDRTGNTIYF. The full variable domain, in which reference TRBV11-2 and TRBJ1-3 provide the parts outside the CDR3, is EAGVAQSPRYKIIEKRQSVAFWCNPISGHATLYWYQQILGQGPKLLIQFQNNGVVDDSQLPKDRFSAERLKGVDSTLKIQPAKLEDSAVYLCASSPGDRTGNTIYFGEGSWLTVV.

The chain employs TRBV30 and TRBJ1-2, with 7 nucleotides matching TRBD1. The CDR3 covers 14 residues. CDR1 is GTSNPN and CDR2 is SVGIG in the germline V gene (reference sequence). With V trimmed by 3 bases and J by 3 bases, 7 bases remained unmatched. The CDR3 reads CAWSFKGADYGYTF. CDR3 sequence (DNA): TGTGCCTGGAGCTTCAAGGGGGCCGACTATGGCTACACCTTC.

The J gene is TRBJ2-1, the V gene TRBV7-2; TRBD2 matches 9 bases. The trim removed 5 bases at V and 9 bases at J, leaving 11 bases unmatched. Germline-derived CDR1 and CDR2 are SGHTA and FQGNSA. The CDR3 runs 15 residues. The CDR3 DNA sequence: TGTGCCAGCAGCCTTAGCGGGAGCGGTTGGAGTGAGCAGTTCTTC. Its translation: CASSLSGSGWSEQFF.

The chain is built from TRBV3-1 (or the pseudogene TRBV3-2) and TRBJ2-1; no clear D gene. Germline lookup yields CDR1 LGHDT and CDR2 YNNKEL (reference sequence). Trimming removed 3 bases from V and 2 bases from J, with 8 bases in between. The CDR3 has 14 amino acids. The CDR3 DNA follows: TGTGCCAGCAGCCAGGCCTTCGCCTACAATGAGCAGTTCTTC. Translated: CASSQAFAYNEQFF.

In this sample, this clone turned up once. CDR3 in DNA: TGTGCCAGCAGAGCGGGATTCTATTACAATGAGCAGTTCTTC. Translating it yields CASRAGFYYNEQFF. The chain combines TRBV2 with TRBJ2-1, with 7 positions matching TRBD2. Looked up from germline, CDR1 is SNHLY and CDR2 is FYNNEI. V lost 6 bases and J lost 4; bases outside the gene matches: 6. The CDR3 extends over 14 amino acids.